These 13 T cell receptor beta chains originate from one sample sequenced in a study of T cells in localized non-small cell lung cancer. Measured with immunoSEQ multiplex PCR; TCRdb has only the in-frame clones, and not every one. The sample includes around 40,000 clones, about 86% of them seen just once. The sample here was peripheral blood, taken before any cancer treatment. All receptors come from a man aged 40-75 years with stage I lung adenocarcinoma.

V gene TRBV28 combines with J gene TRBJ2-1, with 13 bases lining up with TRBD2. The CDR3 has 17 amino acids. Trimming removed 2 bases from V and 6 bases from J; junction bases left unmatched: 7. Germline V CDR1 and CDR2: MDHEN, SYDVKM. CDR3 sequence: CASSLGTSGKLANEQFF. The CDR3 bases are TGTGCCAGCAGTTTAGGGACTAGCGGGAAACTAGCCAATGAGCAGTTCTTC.

The J gene is TRBJ1-2, the V gene TRBV19; TRBD1 aligns across 8 bases. V dropped 7 bases and J dropped 4; count of bases not matched to a gene: 8. Germline lookup yields CDR1 LNHDA and CDR2 SQIVND (reference sequence). This CDR3 contains 14 residues. This chain's CDR3 is CASTIGQGPYGYTF. The CDR3 DNA follows: TGTGCCAGTACCATCGGACAGGGCCCCTATGGCTACACCTTC.

The rearrangement links TRBV12-5 to TRBJ1-2; TRBD1 matches 10 bases. Germline V lookup: CDR1 LGHNT, CDR2 FRNRAP. The length of the CDR3 is 14 residues. The V and J ends lost 4 bases and 2 bases, in that order; junction bases with no gene match: 1. The CDR3 bases are TGTGCTAGTGGTTCGGACAGGGGGAACTATGGCTACACCTTC. The encoded protein is CASGSDRGNYGYTF. The entire variable domain, with the rest obtained from reference TRBV12-5 and TRBJ1-2, is as follows: DARVTQTPRHKVTEMGQEVTMRCQPILGHNTVFWYRQTMMQGLELLAYFRNRAPLDDSGMPKDRFSAEMPDATLATLKIQPSEPRDSAVYFCASGSDRGNYGYTFGSGTRLTVV.

This clone was seen more than once but under ten times. The chain combines TRBV27 with TRBJ1-4, with D tentatively TRBD1 (5 bases). Germline V gives CDR1 MNHEY, CDR2 SMNVEV (reference sequence). The V and J ends lost 3 bases and 2 bases respectively, with 7 bases between them. This CDR3 has 14 residues. This CDR3 reads CASSFSGTNEKLFF. CDR3 in DNA: TGTGCCAGCAGTTTCTCAGGGACTAATGAAAAACTGTTTTTT.

The gene calls are TRBV18 and TRBJ2-2, with 9 positions matching TRBD1. V was clipped by 1 base and J by 0 bases; unmatched bases: 3. The CDR3 is 17 amino acids. The germline V gene encodes CDR1 KGHSH and CDR2 LQKENI. The CDR3 reads CASSPRGQGSNTGELFF. CDR3 coding DNA: TGTGCCAGCTCACCACGAGGACAGGGGTCGAACACCGGGGAGCTGTTTTTT.

The V call is TRBV9, the J call TRBJ2-1; possibly TRBD2 for D (6 bases). Between the trimmed V and J ends, which lost 3 bases and 2 bases, there was a span of 12 bases. This CDR3 region has 15 residues. Per germline, CDR1 SGDLS and CDR2 YYNGEE. CDR3 sequence: CASSGAPGAYNEQFF. In DNA form, the CDR3 reads TGTGCCAGCAGCGGCGCCCCGGGGGCCTACAATGAGCAGTTCTTC.

This clone was counted once. The chain carries TRBV27 and TRBJ2-2; TRBD2 matches at 7 bases. Trimming cost V 7 bases and J 7 bases; bases outside gene matches: 6. Per germline, CDR1 MNHEY and CDR2 SMNVEV (reference sequence). This CDR3 region has 13 residues. The CDR3 DNA reads TGTGCCAGCACCGCGACGGGAGGCGGGGAGCTGTTTTTT. Translating it yields CASTATGGGELFF.

The chain employs TRBV6-5 and TRBJ2-7, with 9 bases matching TRBD1. The CDR3 extends over 15 amino acids. Trimming at V came to 1 base and at J to 3 bases, leaving 4 bases not matched to a gene. Germline CDR1 reads MNHEY; CDR2 reads SVGAGI. In DNA, the CDR3 is TGTGCCAGCAGTTACTACAGGGGGCCTCACTACGAGCAGTACTTC. As protein: CASSYYRGPHYEQYF.

The count of this clone is one. This chain connects TRBV10-3 to TRBJ1-5; D uncertain. CDR3 length equals 15 residues. Germline V lookup: CDR1 ENHRY, CDR2 SYGVKD. V lost 0 bases to trimming and J lost 6 bases, with 12 bases between them. CDR3 region: CAISESLEGPQPQHF. Written as DNA, the CDR3 is TGTGCCATCAGTGAGTCCCTGGAAGGTCCTCAGCCCCAGCATTTT.

V usage is TRBV19 and J usage is TRBJ1-5; a weak D match, TRBD1 (6 bases). V gave up 2 bases and J gave up 4 bases, with 12 bases separating them. The CDR3 sequence is 15 residues long. Per the germline V gene, CDR1 is LNHDA and CDR2 is SQIVND (reference sequence). The CDR3 spells CASSIPRTENQPQHF. The CDR3 DNA reads as TGTGCCAGTAGTATACCCAGGACAGAAAATCAGCCCCAGCATTTT.

V is TRBV5-4 and J is TRBJ1-1; D might be TRBD1 (5 bases). V was cut by 7 bases and J by 2 bases, with 18 bases left in between. Germline V gene sequence: CDR1 SGHNT, CDR2 YYREEE (reference sequence). The CDR3 is 15 amino acids. The DNA for the CDR3 is TGTGCCAGCCGCGGGGCATGGGGTTCAAACACTGAAGCTTTCTTT. Its translation: CASRGAWGSNTEAFF.

The V call is TRBV4-1, the J call TRBJ2-7; possibly TRBD1 or TRBD2 for D (5 bases each). Germline V gene sequence: CDR1 MGHRA, CDR2 YSYEKL. Trimming took off 1 base at V and 7 bases at J, with 20 bases between the two ends. The CDR3 sequence is 16 residues long. Here the CDR3 DNA reads TGCGCCAGCAGCCAAGGGACCGGGACCAAGGTCGAGGAGCAGTACTTC. Protein sequence: CASSQGTGTKVEEQYF.

The CDR3 DNA sequence: TGCGCCAGCAGCTTGTCGACTAGCGTCTACAATGAGCAGTTCTTC. Translating gives CASSLSTSVYNEQFF. The chain is built from TRBV5-1 and TRBJ2-1; 8 bases fit TRBD2. The CDR3 has 15 amino acids. CDR1 is SGHRS and CDR2 is YFSETQ in the germline V gene. V lost 1 base to trimming and J lost 3 bases; unmatched junction nucleotides: 3.